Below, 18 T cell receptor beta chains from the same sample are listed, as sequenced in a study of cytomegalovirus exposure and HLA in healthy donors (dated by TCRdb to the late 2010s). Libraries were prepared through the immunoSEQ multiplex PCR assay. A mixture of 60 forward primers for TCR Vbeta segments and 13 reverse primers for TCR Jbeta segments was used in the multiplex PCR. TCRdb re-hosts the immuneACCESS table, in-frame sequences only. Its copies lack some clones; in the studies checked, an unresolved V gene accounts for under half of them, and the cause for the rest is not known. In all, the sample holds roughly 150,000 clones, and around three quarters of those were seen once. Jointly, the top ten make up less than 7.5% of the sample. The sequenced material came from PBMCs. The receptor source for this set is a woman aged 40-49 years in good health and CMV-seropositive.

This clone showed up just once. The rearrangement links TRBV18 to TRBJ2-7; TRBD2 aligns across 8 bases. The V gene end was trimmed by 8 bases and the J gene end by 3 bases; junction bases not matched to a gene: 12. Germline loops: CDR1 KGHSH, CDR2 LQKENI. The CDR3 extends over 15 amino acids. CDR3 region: CASVPSIRGGYEQYF. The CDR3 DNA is TGTGCCAGCGTCCCTTCTATCCGGGGGGGCTACGAGCAGTACTTC.

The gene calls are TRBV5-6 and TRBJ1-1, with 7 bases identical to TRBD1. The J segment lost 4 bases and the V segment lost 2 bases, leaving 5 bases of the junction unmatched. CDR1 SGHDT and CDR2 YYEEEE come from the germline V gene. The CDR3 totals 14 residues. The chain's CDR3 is CASSFKGAPTEAFF. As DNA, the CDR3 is TGTGCCAGCAGCTTCAAGGGGGCGCCCACTGAAGCTTTCTTT.

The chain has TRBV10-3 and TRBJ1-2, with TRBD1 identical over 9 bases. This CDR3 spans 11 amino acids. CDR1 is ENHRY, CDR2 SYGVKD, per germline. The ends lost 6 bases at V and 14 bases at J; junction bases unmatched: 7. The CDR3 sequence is CAISGQGHWTF. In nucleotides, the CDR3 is TGTGCCATCAGCGGACAGGGGCATTGGACCTTC.

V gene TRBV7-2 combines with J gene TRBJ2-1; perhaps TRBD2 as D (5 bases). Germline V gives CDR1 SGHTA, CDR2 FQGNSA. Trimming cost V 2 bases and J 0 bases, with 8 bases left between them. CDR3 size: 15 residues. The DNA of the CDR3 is TGTGCCAGCAGCTTAACTAGGAACTCCTACAATGAGCAGTTCTTC. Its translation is CASSLTRNSYNEQFF.

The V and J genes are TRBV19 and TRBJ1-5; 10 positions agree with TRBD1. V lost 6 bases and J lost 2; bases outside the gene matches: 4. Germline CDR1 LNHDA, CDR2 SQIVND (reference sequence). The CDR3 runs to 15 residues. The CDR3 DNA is TGTGCCAGTAGCTTAGGGACAGGGGGCAATCAGCCCCAGCATTTT. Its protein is CASSLGTGGNQPQHF.

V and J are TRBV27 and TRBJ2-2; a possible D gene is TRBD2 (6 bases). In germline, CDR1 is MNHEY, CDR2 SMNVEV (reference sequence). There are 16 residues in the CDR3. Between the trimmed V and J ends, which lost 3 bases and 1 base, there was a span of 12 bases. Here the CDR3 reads CASSFYGRMNTGELFF. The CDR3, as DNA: TGTGCCAGCAGTTTTTACGGGAGAATGAACACCGGGGAGCTGTTTTTT.

The DNA for the CDR3 is TGTGCCAGCAGCTACGGTATACCCTACAATGAGCAGTTCTTC. Translating gives CASSYGIPYNEQFF. The rearrangement links TRBV7-2 to TRBJ2-1; D gene unclear. The germline V gene has CDR1 SGHTA and CDR2 FQGNSA. The CDR3 consists of 14 residues. The V end lost 4 bases, the J end lost 2 bases, and 9 bases lay between the germline ends.

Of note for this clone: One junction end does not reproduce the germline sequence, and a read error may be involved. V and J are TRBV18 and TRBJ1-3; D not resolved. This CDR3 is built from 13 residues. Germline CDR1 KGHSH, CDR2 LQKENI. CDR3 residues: CASSSPERDTIYF. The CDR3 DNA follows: TGTGCCAGCTCATCACCTGAGAGGGACACCATATATTTT.

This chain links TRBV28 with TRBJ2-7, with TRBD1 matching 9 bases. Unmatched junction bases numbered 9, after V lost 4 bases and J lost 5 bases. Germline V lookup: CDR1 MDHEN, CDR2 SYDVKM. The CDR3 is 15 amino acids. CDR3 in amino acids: CASSSVGQGSDEQYF. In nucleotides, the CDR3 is TGTGCCAGCAGTTCGGTGGGACAGGGAAGTGACGAGCAGTACTTC.

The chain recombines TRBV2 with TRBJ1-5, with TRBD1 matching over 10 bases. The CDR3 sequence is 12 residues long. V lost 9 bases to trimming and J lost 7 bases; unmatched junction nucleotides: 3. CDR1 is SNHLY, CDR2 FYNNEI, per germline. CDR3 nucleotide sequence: TGTGCCAGTGGGACAGGGGTCCAGCCCCAGCATTTT. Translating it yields CASGTGVQPQHF. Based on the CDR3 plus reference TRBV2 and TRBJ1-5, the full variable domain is EPEVTQTPSHQVTQMGQEVILRCVPISNHLYFYWYRQILGQKVEFLVSFYNNEISEKSEIFDDQFSVERPDGSNFTLKIRSTKLEDSAMYFCASGTGVQPQHFGDGTRLSIL.

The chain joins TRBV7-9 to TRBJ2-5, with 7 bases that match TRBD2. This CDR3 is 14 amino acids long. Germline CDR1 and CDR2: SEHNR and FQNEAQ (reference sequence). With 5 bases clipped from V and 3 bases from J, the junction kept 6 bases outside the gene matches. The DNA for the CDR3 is TGTGCCAGCAGCCCCCCGGCGGGAGAAGAGACCCAGTACTTC. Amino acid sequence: CASSPPAGEETQYF.

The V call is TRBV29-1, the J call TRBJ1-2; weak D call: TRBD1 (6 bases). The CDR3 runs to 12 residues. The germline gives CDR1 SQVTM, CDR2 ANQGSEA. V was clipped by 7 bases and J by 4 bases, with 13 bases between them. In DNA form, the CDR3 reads TGCAGCGCGGGGGGCCAACTCTATGGCTACACCTTC. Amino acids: CSAGGQLYGYTF.

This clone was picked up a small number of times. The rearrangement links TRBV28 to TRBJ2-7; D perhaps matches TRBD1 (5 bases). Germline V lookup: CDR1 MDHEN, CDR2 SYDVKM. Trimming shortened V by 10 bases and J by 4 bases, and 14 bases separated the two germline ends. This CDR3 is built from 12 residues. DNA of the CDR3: TGTGCCACCAGGGTCGGTGCGTACGAGCAGTACTTC. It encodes CATRVGAYEQYF.

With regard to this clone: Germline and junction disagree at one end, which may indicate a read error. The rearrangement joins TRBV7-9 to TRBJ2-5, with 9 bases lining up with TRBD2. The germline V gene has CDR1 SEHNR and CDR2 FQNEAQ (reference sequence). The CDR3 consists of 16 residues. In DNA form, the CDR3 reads TGTTCCAGCAGCTTAACGACTAGCGGATTCCAAGAGACCCAGTACTTC. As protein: CSSSLTTSGFQETQYF.

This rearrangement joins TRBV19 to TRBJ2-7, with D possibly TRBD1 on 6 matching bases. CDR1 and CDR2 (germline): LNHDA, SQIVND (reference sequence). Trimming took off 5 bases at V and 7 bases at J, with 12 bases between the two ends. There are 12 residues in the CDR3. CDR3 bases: TGTGCCAGTAGTTCCAGGGGTGGGGAGCAGTACTTC. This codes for CASSSRGGEQYF.

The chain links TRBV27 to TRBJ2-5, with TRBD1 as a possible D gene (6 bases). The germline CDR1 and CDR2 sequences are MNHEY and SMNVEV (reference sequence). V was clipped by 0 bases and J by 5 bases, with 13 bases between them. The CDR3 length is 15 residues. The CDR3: CASSLSDRSWETQYF. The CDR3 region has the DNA TGTGCCAGCAGTTTATCAGACAGGTCTTGGGAGACCCAGTACTTC.

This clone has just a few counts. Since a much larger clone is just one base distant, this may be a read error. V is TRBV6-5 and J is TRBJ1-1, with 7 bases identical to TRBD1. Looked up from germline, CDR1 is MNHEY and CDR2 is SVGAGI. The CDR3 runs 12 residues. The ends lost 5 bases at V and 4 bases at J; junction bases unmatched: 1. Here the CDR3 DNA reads TGTGCCAGCAGTCCAGGGGGCACTGAAGCTTTCTTT. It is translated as CASSPGGTEAFF.

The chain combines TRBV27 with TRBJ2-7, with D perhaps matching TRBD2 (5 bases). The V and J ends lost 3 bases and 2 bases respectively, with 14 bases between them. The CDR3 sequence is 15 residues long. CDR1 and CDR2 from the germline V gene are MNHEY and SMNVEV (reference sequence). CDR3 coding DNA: TGTGCCAGCAGTTTGTTACCGGGATCCCCCTACGAGCAGTACTTC. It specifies CASSLLPGSPYEQYF.